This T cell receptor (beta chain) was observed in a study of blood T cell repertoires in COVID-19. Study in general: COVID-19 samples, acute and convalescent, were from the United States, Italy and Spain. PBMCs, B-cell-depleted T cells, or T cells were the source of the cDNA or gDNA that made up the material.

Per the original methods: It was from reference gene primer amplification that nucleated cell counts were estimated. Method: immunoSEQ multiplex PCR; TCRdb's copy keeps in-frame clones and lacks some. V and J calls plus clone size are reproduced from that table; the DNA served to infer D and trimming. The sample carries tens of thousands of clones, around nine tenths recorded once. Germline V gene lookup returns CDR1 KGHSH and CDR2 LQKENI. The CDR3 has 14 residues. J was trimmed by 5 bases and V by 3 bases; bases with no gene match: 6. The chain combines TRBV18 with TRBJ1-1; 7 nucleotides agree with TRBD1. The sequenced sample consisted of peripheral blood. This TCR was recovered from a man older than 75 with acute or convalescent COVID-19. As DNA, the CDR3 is TGTGCCAGCTCACCGCTCCAGGGGGAAACTGAAGCTTTCTTT. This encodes CASSPLQGETEAFF.